Sequencing of this T cell receptor beta chain was carried out in a study of identical twins (dated by TCRdb to about 2016). General notes on the study: The study deep-sequenced TCR alpha and beta repertoires from monozygotic twins, unrelated adults of various ages and cord blood to test whether fetal clonotypes persist. To rule out contamination, replicate twin experiments were performed at different times with different library preparation protocols. Beyond this particular receptor, the publication reports: Invariant T cells such as MAIT and iNKT could partly confound zero-insertion analyses, although diverse VJ usage argued against such confounding for most clonotypes. The excess sharing between twins in beta out-of-frame sequences was weaker because fewer shared sequences reduced the signal-to-noise ratio. Because the same donors could not be followed over many years, conclusions were based on cross-sectional statistical analysis. Compared with coincidental sharing between unrelated individuals, out-of-frame TCR alpha sequences shared between twins had an excess of sequences with low generation probability. Fewer insertions were carried by abundant cord blood beta clonotypes; a weaker similar trend was observed in young adult naive repertoires, while no such trend was observed in memory repertoires. Out-of-frame TCR alpha sharing in monozygotic twins was systematically underestimated by recombination models, whereas sharing between unrelated individuals was in agreement with the recombination models.

From a lookup of the germline V gene (reference sequence), CDR1 and CDR2 are LGHDT and YNNKEL. The CDR3 numbers 13 residues from cysteine through phenylalanine. Just the 39-base CDR3 DNA is kept, in frame starting at base 1. The V end loses 1 base and the J end loses 3 bases, and a stretch of 6 bases separates them. The method was 5' RACE. The sequencing machine was an Illumina HiSeq 2000. A universal primer binding site was introduced by template switching, and a unique molecular identifier was present in the final cDNA, enabling accurate counting of TCR cDNA molecules. Specific primers in the conserved constant-segment region were used to synthesize first-strand cDNA for TCR alpha and beta chains. To control for contamination, each cDNA library was double barcoded with a SMART-Mk sample barcode plus Illumina barcodes. TruSeq adapter sequences, together with Illumina sample barcodes, were added in two successive PCR steps. TCR alpha and beta cDNA libraries were sequenced on the Illumina HiSeq platform with custom primers. The paper's processing steps were these. MiGEC processed the raw reads to extract unique molecular identifiers, while MiXCR was used to determine the CDR3 positions. Recombination models were inferred per individual with the repgenHMM and IGoR tools using an EM algorithm. The analysis of shared clonotypes was done with the tcR package in R, with sharing normalized by the product of cloneset sizes. To study raw recombination without the effects of thymic and clonal selection, out-of-frame nonproductive sequences were analyzed. In TCRdb, the public reads were trimmed at Q25 with fastp and aligned with MiXCR, with productive beta chains retained. One record per CDR3 amino acid sequence lists the most common genes and DNA. The V and J calls follow TCRdb's processing rather than the paper's. Present in this sample are roughly 480,000 distinct CDR3 sequences, 20% to 25% of which were seen just once. The top ten clones comprise about 2.7% of the sample.

Only healthy Caucasian donors were included. Three pairs of female monozygotic twins, all aged about 18 to 30 years, were included in the twin cohort. CD4+ and CD8+ T cell populations were isolated with positive isolation kits from Invitrogen. This clonotype has more than one count but fewer than ten. Its antigen remains unidentified. Base qualities were left out, and no much larger clone turns up one base away. These data were also reused for a study on T cells expressing NK-cell markers. Reported in the second study: Eight or nine donors provided sorted CD3+CD56+NKG2C+, CD3+CD56+NKG2C- and CD3+CD56-NKG2C+ T-cell subsets, whose TCR beta-chain repertoires were profiled. Among the eight sequenced donors, seven were HCMV-seropositive and one was HCMV-seronegative. In several experiments an anti-gammadeltaTCR antibody was added to restrict sorting to alphabetaTCR-expressing T cells. In several donors, the dominant CD3+CD56+NKG2C+ clonotypes were found to rank among the top 10 CD8+ clonotypes and to make up 1.0-7.0% of CD8+ T cells. Those dominant clonotypes were again the most abundant among CD3+CD56-NKG2C+ cells in a handful of donors, at about 25-65%. Whether the expanded NKG2C-expressing T cell clones were specific for HCMV antigens remained unclear. The study sequenced eight donors, all healthy volunteers chosen at random: three men and five women. A commercial ELISA kit detecting HCMV-specific IgG in serum was used to determine HCMV serostatus. Reads were demultiplexed and grouped by UMI with MIGEC, and clonotypes were assembled and quantified with MiTCR. To exclude erroneous sequences, any TCR cDNA sequence not supported by at least two reads was discarded. The tcR package was used for downstream repertoire analysis, and clonotypes were matched across fractions by CDR3 nucleotide sequence plus V segment. Antigen specificity was annotated against VDJdb with VDJmatch, allowing one amino acid substitution in CDR3.

The rearranged segments are TRBV3-1 and TRBJ1-1, with the identity of the D gene unclear. The TCR originated in a woman younger than 35 in good health. Sequenced sample: CD4+ T cells sorted from blood. The encoded CDR3 is CASSQVQDTEAFF. The nucleotide sequence is given as TGTGCCAGCAGCCAAGTTCAGGACACTGAAGCTTTCTTT. Joined to the reference TRBV3-1 and TRBJ1-1 proteins, this CDR3 gives the full variable domain: DTAVSQTPKYLVTQMGNDKSIKCEQNLGHDTMYWYKQDSKKFLKIMFSYNNKELIINETVPNRFSPKSPDKAHLNLHINSLELGDSAVYFCASSQVQDTEAFFGQGTRLTVV.